This T cell receptor (beta chain) was profiled in a study of blood T cell repertoires in COVID-19. Whole-study context: Samples representing acute and convalescent COVID-19 were sourced from the United States, Italy and Spain. T cells, B-cell-depleted T cells, or PBMCs supplied cDNA or gDNA.

A single count supports this clone. Germline V gene data show CDR1 as SGHAT and CDR2 as FQNNGV. V shed 5 bases, J shed 0 bases, and the junction held 1 base outside the gene matches. There are 16 residues in the CDR3. As originally analysed: Reference gene primers were amplified, and this amplification served to estimate nucleated cell counts. The data were produced by immunoSEQ multiplex PCR, yet TCRdb's version contains in-frame clones alone and is incomplete. V and J calls and clone size are copied from that table; D and trimming were computed from the DNA. The sample has approximately 91,000 clones; about 81% are singletons.

The sample was peripheral blood. The source of this sequence is a man aged 70 or older with acute or convalescent COVID-19. The chain has TRBV11-2 and TRBJ2-2; 12 bases align to TRBD2. The CDR3 nucleotides read TGTGCCAGCAGCCCTAGCGGGAGGGCGAACACCGGGGAGCTGTTTTTT. Its protein product is CASSPSGRANTGELFF.